A single sample gave rise to the 32 T cell receptor beta chains below, sequenced in a study of shared clonotypes between healthy human individuals. Here immunoSEQ multiplex PCR was the method, and the copy in TCRdb shows in-frame clones only, minus some. This repertoire shows approximately 2,200,000 clones, about 92% found once; its top ten account for under 2%. Naive CD8 cells were CD45RO-negative, positively selected for CCR7, excluding terminally differentiated effector memory CD45RA+ cells. Sequenced sample: naive CD8+ T cells from PBMCs. All receptors come from a man younger than 35 in good health. Some clones in this sample may be carry-over from other donors' samples.

CDR3 coding DNA: TGTGCCAGCAGTTACTCTGGGGACAGGGAAGCTTTCTTT. The encoded protein is CASSYSGDREAFF. This chain connects TRBV6-5 to TRBJ1-1, with 8 nucleotides matching TRBD1. CDR1 MNHEY and CDR2 SVGAGI come from the germline V gene. The J segment lost 8 bases and the V segment lost 0 bases, leaving 2 bases of the junction unmatched. This CDR3 comprises 13 residues.

Details on this clone: This sample also contains other DNA sequences that code for the same CDR3. This chain connects TRBV28 to TRBJ2-7; 8 bases line up with TRBD1. The J segment lost 3 bases and the V segment lost 1 base, leaving 2 bases of the junction unmatched. CDR1 is MDHEN and CDR2 is SYDVKM in the germline V gene. The CDR3 covers 14 residues. The chain's CDR3 is CASSLLTGGYEQYF. CDR3 nucleotides: TGTGCCAGCAGTTTATTAACAGGGGGCTACGAGCAGTACTTC. The variable domain in full, completed from reference TRBV28 and TRBJ2-7, reads DVKVTQSSRYLVKRTGEKVFLECVQDMDHENMFWYRQDPGLGLRLIYFSYDVKMKEKGDIPEGYSVSREKKERFSLILESASTNQTSMYLCASSLLTGGYEQYFGPGTRLTVT.

This clone was observed once. The sample contains more than one DNA sequence encoding this CDR3. The CDR3 region is CASSFGQDTEAFF. CDR3 DNA: TGTGCCAGCAGTTTCGGGCAGGACACTGAAGCTTTCTTT. J is TRBJ1-1 and V is TRBV27; D remains unclear. The CDR3 is made up of 13 amino acids. Germline-derived CDR1 and CDR2 are MNHEY and SMNVEV (reference sequence). V was trimmed by 3 bases and J by 3 bases, leaving 8 bases between them.

The chain carries TRBV2 and TRBJ2-5; 10 bases match TRBD2. The junction had 3 bases not matched to a gene; V was cut back by 8 bases and J by 3 bases. This CDR3 comprises 13 residues. From germline, CDR1 is SNHLY and CDR2 FYNNEI. The CDR3 here is CASGLAEEETQYF. CDR3 DNA sequence: TGTGCCAGCGGACTAGCGGAGGAAGAGACCCAGTACTTC.

This chain uses TRBV28 with TRBJ1-1; a weak D match, TRBD1 (5 bases). The CDR3 has 16 amino acids. Germline assignment: CDR1 MDHEN and CDR2 SYDVKM. V gave up 10 bases and J gave up 1 base, with 22 bases separating them. DNA of the CDR3: TGTGCCACCCAGCAGGCGGGACGGAGGGCGAACACTGAAGCTTTCTTT. It codes for CATQQAGRRANTEAFF.

In this sample, this clone turned up once. The V call is TRBV4-1, the J call TRBJ1-4; D unclear. CDR1 is MGHRA, CDR2 YSYEKL, per germline. V lost 0 bases to trimming and J lost 4 bases, with 9 bases between them. CDR3 size: 15 residues. This chain's CDR3 is CASSQDPQRNEKLFF. For the CDR3, the DNA is TGCGCCAGCAGCCAAGATCCACAGCGTAATGAAAAACTGTTTTTT.

The V gene is TRBV15, the J gene TRBJ2-3; 12 bases line up with TRBD2. CDR1 and CDR2 (germline): LNHNV, YYDKDF (reference sequence). The CDR3 runs 22 residues. The V segment lost 4 bases and the J segment 2 bases; nucleotides outside the gene matches: 22. CDR3 sequence: CATSTRLAGVVVRTSSTDTQYF. The CDR3 DNA follows: TGTGCCACCAGCACCCGACTAGCGGGAGTTGTAGTACGGACCTCTTCCACAGATACGCAGTATTTT.

The chain couples TRBV6-5 to TRBJ2-2, with D hard to call. This CDR3 is 14 amino acids long. Germline CDR1 MNHEY, CDR2 SVGAGI. The V end lost 2 bases, the J end lost 7 bases, and 11 bases lay between the germline ends. The CDR3, as DNA: TGTGCCAGCAGTTACGGGTTGAATCTCGGGGAGCTGTTTTTT. Protein product: CASSYGLNLGELFF.

The chain recombines TRBV7-7 with TRBJ2-7, with 7 bases matching TRBD2. Germline V gene sequence: CDR1 SSHAT, CDR2 FNYEAQ (reference sequence). This CDR3 spans 15 amino acids. The trim removed 5 bases at V and 3 bases at J, leaving 10 bases unmatched. In DNA form, the CDR3 reads TGTGCCAGCAGCCCGGGGGGTGGGAGGTTCTACGAGCAGTACTTC. Translated, it gives CASSPGGGRFYEQYF.

The chain uses TRBV19 and TRBJ2-7, with 9 bases fitting TRBD2. The CDR3 has 17 residues. Germline V lookup: CDR1 LNHDA, CDR2 SQIVND (reference sequence). J lost 1 base, V lost 1 base, and 8 bases had no gene match. This CDR3 reads CASSIGAGLARSYEQYF. The CDR3 DNA reads as TGTGCCAGTAGTATAGGAGCCGGACTAGCGCGATCCTACGAGCAGTACTTC.

The count of this clone is one. The chain recombines TRBV27 with TRBJ2-5, with TRBD2 matching 12 bases. This CDR3 region has 14 residues. With 7 bases clipped from V and 3 bases from J, the junction kept 3 bases outside the gene matches. Germline assignment: CDR1 MNHEY and CDR2 SMNVEV (reference sequence). The CDR3: CASKLAGGKETQYF. The CDR3 DNA reads TGTGCCAGCAAACTAGCGGGAGGAAAAGAGACCCAGTACTTC.

V is TRBV5-1 and J is TRBJ2-3; 9 bases match TRBD2. The CDR3 contains 16 residues. Germline values: CDR1 SGHRS, CDR2 YFSETQ. The V segment lost 5 bases and the J segment 4 bases; nucleotides outside the gene matches: 11. CDR3 DNA: TGCGCCAGCAGGTCTGGGGCGGGAGGGCCTTCAGATACGCAGTATTTT. It codes for CASRSGAGGPSDTQYF.

The chain is built from TRBV7-3 and TRBJ1-1; D might be TRBD1 (6 bases). This CDR3 spans 14 amino acids. V lost 0 bases and J 5 bases, leaving 10 bases between the germline ends. The germline V gene has CDR1 SGHTA and CDR2 FQGTGA. The CDR3: CASSLTSRGTEAFF. CDR3 DNA: TGTGCCAGCAGCTTAACTAGCAGGGGAACTGAAGCTTTCTTT.

This clone was recorded once. The chain is built from TRBV28 and TRBJ2-1; no definite D call. V lost 5 bases to trimming and J lost 3 bases, with 8 bases between them. Germline CDR1 and CDR2: MDHEN and SYDVKM. CDR3 length equals 13 residues. The CDR3 region has the DNA TGTGCCAGCAGTGAGAAAAGCTACAATGAGCAGTTCTTC. Translating gives CASSEKSYNEQFF.

Notes on this clone: The sample holds other DNA sequences that translate to the same CDR3. The chain links TRBV27 to TRBJ2-2; no definite D call. The CDR3 loop spans 12 amino acids. The V gene's germline CDR1 is MNHEY and CDR2 SMNVEV (reference sequence). V was shortened by 2 bases and J by 6 bases, with 4 bases between the two germline ends. CDR3 in amino acids: CASSLLSGELFF. CDR3 DNA sequence: TGTGCCAGCAGTTTACTCTCCGGGGAGCTGTTTTTT.

As to this clone: One end of the junction is discordant with germline, which a read error may explain. J is TRBJ2-7 and V is TRBV20-1; 9 bases align to TRBD2. The CDR3 contains 11 residues. Looked up from germline, CDR1 is DFQATT and CDR2 is SNEGSKA (reference sequence). CDR3 loop: CSASLAGNLCF. CDR3 nucleotide sequence: TGCAGTGCGTCCCTAGCGGGAAACCTTTGCTTC.

The chain has TRBV5-5 and TRBJ2-7; 8 bases agree with TRBD1. The CDR3 has 14 residues. V lost 4 bases to trimming and J lost 5 bases; unmatched junction nucleotides: 8. Germline CDR1 SGHKS, CDR2 YYEKEE (reference sequence). The CDR3 spells CASSPGTGRDEQYF. The CDR3 coding sequence is TGTGCCAGCAGCCCGGGGACAGGCAGGGACGAGCAGTACTTC.

As concerns this clone: At the DNA level, this CDR3 is encoded by other sequences in the same sample as well. This chain connects TRBV7-2 to TRBJ2-2, with D unresolved. CDR1 is SGHTA, CDR2 FQGNSA, per germline. Trimming shortened V by 1 base and J by 1 base, and 4 bases separated the two germline ends. CDR3 length: 14 amino acids. CDR3 sequence reads: CASSLGRNTGELFF. As DNA, the CDR3 is TGTGCCAGCAGCTTAGGCCGGAACACCGGGGAGCTGTTTTTT.

The rearrangement links TRBV6-5 to TRBJ1-1; D ambiguous. CDR3 length: 14 amino acids. V shed 5 bases and J shed 4 bases, with 14 bases lying between them. The germline CDR1 and CDR2 sequences are MNHEY and SVGAGI. The CDR3 loop reads CASSTPGQVTEAFF. In DNA form, the CDR3 reads TGTGCCAGCAGTACCCCCGGGCAGGTCACTGAAGCTTTCTTT.

The rearrangement uses TRBV5-5 and TRBJ2-7, with D perhaps matching TRBD2 (6 bases). The CDR3 is made up of 14 amino acids. From germline, CDR1 is SGHKS and CDR2 YYEKEE (reference sequence). Trimming removed 2 bases at V and 0 bases at J, with 9 bases between. DNA of the CDR3: TGTGCCAGCAGCTTTAGCGGTGACTCCTACGAGCAGTACTTC. Encoded protein: CASSFSGDSYEQYF.

The chain has TRBV28 and TRBJ2-7, with 9 bases aligning to TRBD2. The germline gives CDR1 MDHEN, CDR2 SYDVKM. The V segment lost 2 bases and the J segment 2 bases; nucleotides outside the gene matches: 4. This CDR3 is built from 15 residues. This CDR3 reads CASSLGPSGTYEQYF. DNA for the CDR3: TGTGCCAGCAGTTTAGGGCCTAGCGGGACCTACGAGCAGTACTTC.

The chain is built from TRBV5-6 and TRBJ2-7, with 11 bases fitting TRBD1. CDR3 length: 13 residues. Unmatched junction bases numbered 2, after V lost 3 bases and J lost 6 bases. Germline V lookup: CDR1 SGHDT, CDR2 YYEEEE. The CDR3 protein is CASSSGTGGEQYF. CDR3 DNA sequence: TGTGCCAGCAGCTCAGGGACAGGGGGCGAGCAGTACTTC.

The chain couples TRBV10-3 to TRBJ2-1; 10 bases line up with TRBD2. The CDR3 has 14 amino acids. V dropped 6 bases and J dropped 5; count of bases not matched to a gene: 4. The germline CDR1 and CDR2 sequences are ENHRY and SYGVKD. The CDR3 DNA follows: TGTGCCATCAGCGGACTAGCGGACGACAATGAGCAGTTCTTC. Its protein product is CAISGLADDNEQFF.

Turning to this clone: Within the sample, other DNA sequences also encode this same CDR3. V usage is TRBV28 and J usage is TRBJ2-7, with D unresolved. With 5 bases removed from V and 4 bases from J, the gap between germline ends came to 15 bases. The germline gives CDR1 MDHEN, CDR2 SYDVKM. The length of the CDR3 is 14 residues. For the CDR3, the DNA is TGTGCCAGCAGTCCCTGGACCGGTGGGTACGAGCAGTACTTC. This sequence encodes CASSPWTGGYEQYF.

The genes are TRBV27 and TRBJ1-2; D is unresolved. V lost 5 bases to trimming and J lost 5 bases, with 15 bases between them. Germline CDR1 reads MNHEY; CDR2 reads SMNVEV (reference sequence). This CDR3 is built from 14 residues. The CDR3 nucleotides read TGTGCCAGCAGTCCCCGCCTTAACCAATATGGCTACACCTTC. Protein sequence: CASSPRLNQYGYTF.

Turning to this clone: Other DNA sequences in the same sample also yield this CDR3. The chain links TRBV9 to TRBJ2-7, with 10 bases matching TRBD1. Germline V CDR1 and CDR2: SGDLS, YYNGEE. The CDR3 contains 15 residues. V lost 0 bases and J lost 2; bases outside the gene matches: 2. The CDR3 DNA reads TGTGCCAGCAGCGTAGCCGGGACAGGGGCCTACGAGCAGTACTTC. Amino acids: CASSVAGTGAYEQYF.

V gene TRBV10-2 combines with J gene TRBJ2-2; D is unresolved. The CDR3 length is 14 residues. V lost 4 bases and J lost 5, with 11 bases in between. Germline V lookup: CDR1 WSHSY, CDR2 SAAADI. The CDR3 region has the DNA TGCGCCAGCAGTGCCAGTTTCGGGACCGGGGAGCTGTTTTTT. This encodes CASSASFGTGELFF.

J is TRBJ2-1 and V is TRBV15, with D maybe TRBD1 (6 bases). Trimming cost V 2 bases and J 3 bases, with 11 bases left between them. CDR3 size: 15 residues. Germline assignment: CDR1 LNHNV and CDR2 YYDKDF (reference sequence). The CDR3 reads CATSRPRTVYNEQFF. The CDR3 DNA is TGTGCCACCAGCAGACCTCGGACAGTCTACAATGAGCAGTTCTTC.

The genes are TRBV28 and TRBJ1-6; 7 nucleotides line up with TRBD1. Germline V gene sequence: CDR1 MDHEN, CDR2 SYDVKM. Trimming at V came to 5 bases and at J to 0 bases, leaving 1 base not matched to a gene. There are 15 residues in the CDR3. CDR3 nucleotides: TGTGCCAGCAGTCCAGGGGGCTCCTATAATTCACCCCTCCACTTT. Protein: CASSPGGSYNSPLHF.

The chain uses TRBV28 and TRBJ1-5; D gene unclear. V was clipped by 1 base and J by 5 bases, with 9 bases between them. CDR1 is MDHEN, CDR2 SYDVKM, per germline. This CDR3 comprises 14 residues. CDR3 protein: CASSLFDGYQPQHF. In DNA, the CDR3 is TGTGCCAGCAGTTTATTCGACGGTTATCAGCCCCAGCATTTT. The full variable domain, rest sourced from reference TRBV28 and TRBJ1-5, is DVKVTQSSRYLVKRTGEKVFLECVQDMDHENMFWYRQDPGLGLRLIYFSYDVKMKEKGDIPEGYSVSREKKERFSLILESASTNQTSMYLCASSLFDGYQPQHFGDGTRLSIL.

This chain links TRBV7-6 with TRBJ1-1, with TRBD1 matching over 9 bases. The CDR3 covers 16 residues. J was trimmed by 3 bases and V by 5 bases; bases with no gene match: 10. Germline values: CDR1 SGHVS, CDR2 FNYEAQ. The CDR3 DNA reads TGTGCCAGCAGCCGGGGACGGGACAGGGTGGACACTGAAGCTTTCTTT. It yields the protein CASSRGRDRVDTEAFF.

This clone showed up just once. V and J are TRBV7-8 and TRBJ2-7, with TRBD2 identical over 10 bases. CDR1 and CDR2 (germline): SGHVS, FQNEAQ. CDR3 length: 16 residues. The trim removed 0 bases at V and 4 bases at J, leaving 6 bases unmatched. This chain's CDR3 is CASSLARLAGEYEQYF. In DNA form, the CDR3 reads TGTGCCAGCAGCTTAGCAAGACTAGCGGGCGAATACGAGCAGTACTTC.